The clone carrying this TCR beta chain was found a few times. Using immunoSEQ multiplex PCR, the repertoire was profiled, and TCRdb retains in-frame clones only, with some absent. The top ten clones hold 20% of a sample with about 49,000 clones, around 85% of them seen once. This entry comes from a study of T cell responses to AZD1222 COVID-19 vaccine. CDR1 SNHLY and CDR2 FYNNEI come from the germline V gene. This CDR3 has 16 amino acids. Trimming cost V 2 bases and J 2 bases, with 13 bases left between them. The genes are TRBV2 and TRBJ1-3; D remains ambiguous. This clonotype originated in an adult in good health. Here the sequenced sample was peripheral blood, taken on day 0 of MenACWY control vaccination. The CDR3 coding sequence is TGTGCCAGCAGTGAAAGTCCCTCAGGACCTGGAAACACCATATATTTT. Protein sequence: CASSESPSGPGNTIYF. Variable domain in full (rest from reference TRBV2 and TRBJ1-3): EPEVTQTPSHQVTQMGQEVILRCVPISNHLYFYWYRQILGQKVEFLVSFYNNEISEKSEIFDDQFSVERPDGSNFTLKIRSTKLEDSAMYFCASSESPSGPGNTIYFGEGSWLTVV.